This TCR beta chain emerged from a study of blood T cell repertoires in COVID-19. The CDR3 has 15 residues. Germline CDR1 is MNHEY and CDR2 is SVGAGI. Trimming at V came to 7 bases and at J to 4 bases, leaving 10 bases not matched to a gene. This clone is classed as medium-sized. As originally analysed: Researchers report that nucleated cell counts were estimated from reference gene primer amplification. The repertoire was sequenced with immunoSEQ multiplex PCR; TCRdb's copy has only in-frame clones and lacks some. V and J calls plus clone size are reproduced from that table; the DNA served to infer D and trimming. Counted here are some 150,000 clones, about four fifths occurring once; the ten biggest clones make up over 25%.

The genes are TRBV6-5 and TRBJ1-5; 7 nucleotides agree with TRBD1. Sequenced material: peripheral blood. The sequence came from a woman aged 60 to 75 with acute or convalescent COVID-19. The DNA of the CDR3 is TGTGCCAGCACGAAGAGGGGGCTGGGAAATCAGCCCCAGCATTTT. The encoded protein is CASTKRGLGNQPQHF.